The present T cell receptor (beta chain) was sequenced within a study of shared clonotypes between healthy human individuals. Libraries were prepared by immunoSEQ multiplex PCR; TCRdb keeps only in-frame clonotypes and omits some of them. The sample records millions of clones, approximately 90% being singletons. The receptor was derived from a man aged 18 to 29 in good health. Input material: naive CD4+ T cells sorted from blood. Stated subset: CD45RA+ positively selected.

CDR3 region: CASSAWNEDYEQYF. DNA for the CDR3: TGTGCCAGCAGTGCCTGGAACGAGGACTACGAGCAGTACTTC. The chain carries TRBV27 and TRBJ2-7; D gene unclear. Germline loops: CDR1 MNHEY, CDR2 SMNVEV (reference sequence). This CDR3 region has 14 residues. Trimming stripped 5 bases from V and 3 bases from J, with 14 bases between.